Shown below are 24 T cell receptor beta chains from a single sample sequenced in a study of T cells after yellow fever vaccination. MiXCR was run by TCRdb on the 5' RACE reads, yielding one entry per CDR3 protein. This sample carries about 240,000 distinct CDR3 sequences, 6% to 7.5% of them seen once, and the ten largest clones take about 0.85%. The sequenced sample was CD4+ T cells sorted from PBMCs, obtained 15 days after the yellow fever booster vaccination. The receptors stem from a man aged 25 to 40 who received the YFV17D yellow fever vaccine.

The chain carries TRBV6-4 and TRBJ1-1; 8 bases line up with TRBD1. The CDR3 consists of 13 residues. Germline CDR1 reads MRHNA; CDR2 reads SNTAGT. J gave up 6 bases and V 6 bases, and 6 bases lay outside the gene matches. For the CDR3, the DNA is TGTGCCAGCAGCTCGACAGGGGCCTCTGAAGCTTTCTTT. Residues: CASSSTGASEAFF.

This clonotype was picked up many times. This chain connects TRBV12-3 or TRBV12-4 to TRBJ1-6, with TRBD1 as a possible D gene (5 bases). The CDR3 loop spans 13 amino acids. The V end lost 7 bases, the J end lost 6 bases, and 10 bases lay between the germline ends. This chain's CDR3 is CASKRGSNSPLHF. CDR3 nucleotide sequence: TGTGCCAGCAAACGGGGGAGTAATTCACCCCTCCACTTT.

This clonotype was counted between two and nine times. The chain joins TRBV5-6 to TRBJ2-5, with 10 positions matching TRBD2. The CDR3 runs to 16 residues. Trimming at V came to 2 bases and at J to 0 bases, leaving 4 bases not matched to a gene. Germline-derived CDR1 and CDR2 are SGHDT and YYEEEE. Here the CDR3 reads CASSFLAGVYQETQYF. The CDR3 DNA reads TGTGCCAGCAGCTTCCTAGCGGGAGTGTACCAAGAGACCCAGTACTTC.

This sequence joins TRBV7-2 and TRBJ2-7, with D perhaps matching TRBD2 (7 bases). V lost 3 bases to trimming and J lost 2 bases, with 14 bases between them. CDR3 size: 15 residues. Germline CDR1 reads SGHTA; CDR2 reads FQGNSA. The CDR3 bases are TGTGCCAGCAGCTTGGGAGGGACAACTGCCTACGAGCAGTACTTC. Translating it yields CASSLGGTTAYEQYF.

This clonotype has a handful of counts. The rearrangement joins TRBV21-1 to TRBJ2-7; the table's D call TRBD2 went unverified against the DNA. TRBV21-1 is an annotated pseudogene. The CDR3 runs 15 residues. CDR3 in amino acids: CASSREGTSAYEQYF. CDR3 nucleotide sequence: TGTGCCAGCAGCAGAGAGGGGACTTCGGCCTACGAGCAGTACTTC.

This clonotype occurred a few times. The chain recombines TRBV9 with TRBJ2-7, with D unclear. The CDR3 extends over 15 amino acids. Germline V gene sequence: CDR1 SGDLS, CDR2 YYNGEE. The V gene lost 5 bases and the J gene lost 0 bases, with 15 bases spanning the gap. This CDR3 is CASSPDRSSSYEQYF. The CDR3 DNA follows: TGTGCCAGCAGTCCGGACCGATCCAGCTCCTACGAGCAGTACTTC.

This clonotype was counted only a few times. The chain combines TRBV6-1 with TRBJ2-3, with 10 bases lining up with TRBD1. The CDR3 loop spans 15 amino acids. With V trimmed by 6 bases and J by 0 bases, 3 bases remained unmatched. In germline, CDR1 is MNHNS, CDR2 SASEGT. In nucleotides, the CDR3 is TGTGCCAGCAGCCGACAGGGGGCCAGCACAGATACGCAGTATTTT. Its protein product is CASSRQGASTDTQYF.

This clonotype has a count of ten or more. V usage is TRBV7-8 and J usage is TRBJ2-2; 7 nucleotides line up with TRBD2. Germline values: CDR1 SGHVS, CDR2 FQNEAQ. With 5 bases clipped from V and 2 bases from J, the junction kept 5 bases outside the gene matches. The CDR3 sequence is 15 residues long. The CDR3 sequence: CASSALAANTGELFF. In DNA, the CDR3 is TGTGCCAGCAGCGCCCTAGCGGCCAACACCGGGGAGCTGTTTTTT. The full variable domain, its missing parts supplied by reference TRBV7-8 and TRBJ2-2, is GAGVSQSPRYKVAKRGQDVALRCDPISGHVSLFWYQQALGQGPEFLTYFQNEAQLDKSGLPSDRFFAERPEGSVSTLKIQRTQQEDSAVYLCASSALAANTGELFFGEGSRLTVL.

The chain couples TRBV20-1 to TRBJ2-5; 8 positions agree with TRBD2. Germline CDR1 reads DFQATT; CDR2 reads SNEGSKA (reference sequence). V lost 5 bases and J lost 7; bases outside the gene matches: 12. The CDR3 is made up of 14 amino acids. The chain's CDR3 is CSAQRLAREGTQYF. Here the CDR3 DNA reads TGCAGTGCTCAACGACTAGCGCGGGAAGGGACCCAGTACTTC.

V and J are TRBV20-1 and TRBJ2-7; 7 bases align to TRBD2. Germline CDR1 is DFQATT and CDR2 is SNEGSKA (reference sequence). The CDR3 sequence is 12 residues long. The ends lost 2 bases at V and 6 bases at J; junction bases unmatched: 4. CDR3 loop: CSARSTSSEQYF. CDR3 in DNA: TGCAGTGCTAGATCGACTAGCTCCGAGCAGTACTTC.

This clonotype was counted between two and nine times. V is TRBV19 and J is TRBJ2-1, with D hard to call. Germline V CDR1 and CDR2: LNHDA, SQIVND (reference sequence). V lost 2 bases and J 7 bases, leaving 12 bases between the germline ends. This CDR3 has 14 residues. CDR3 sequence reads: CASSIQRVGNEQFF. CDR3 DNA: TGTGCCAGTAGTATACAGCGAGTCGGGAATGAGCAGTTCTTC.

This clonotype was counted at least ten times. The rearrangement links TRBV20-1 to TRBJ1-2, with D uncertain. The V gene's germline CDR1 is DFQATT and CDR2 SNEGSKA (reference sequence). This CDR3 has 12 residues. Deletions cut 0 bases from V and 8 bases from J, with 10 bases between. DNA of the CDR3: TGCAGTGCTAGAGACCCTCCTGGCGGCTACACCTTC. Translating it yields CSARDPPGGYTF.

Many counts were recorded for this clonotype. The CDR3 DNA reads as TGTGCCAGCAGCTTGCACGGGCCTAGCACTGAAGCTTTCTTT. Its translation: CASSLHGPSTEAFF. The rearrangement uses TRBV7-8 and TRBJ1-1; the D is unclear. The CDR3 is 14 residues long. Germline lookup yields CDR1 SGHVS and CDR2 FQNEAQ. Trimming took 3 bases from V and 4 from J, leaving 12 bases between them.

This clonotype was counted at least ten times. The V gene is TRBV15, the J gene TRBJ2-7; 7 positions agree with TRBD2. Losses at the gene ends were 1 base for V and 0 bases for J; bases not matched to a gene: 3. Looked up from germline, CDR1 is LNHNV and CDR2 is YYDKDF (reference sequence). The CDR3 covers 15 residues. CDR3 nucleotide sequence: TGTGCCACCAGCAGAGCCCGGGACTACTCCTACGAGCAGTACTTC. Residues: CATSRARDYSYEQYF.

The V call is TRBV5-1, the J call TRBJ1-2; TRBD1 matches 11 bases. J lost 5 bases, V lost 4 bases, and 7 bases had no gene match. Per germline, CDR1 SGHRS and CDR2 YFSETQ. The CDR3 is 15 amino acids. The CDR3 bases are TGCGCCAGCAGCGACTCCGGGACAGGGGGGTATGGCTACACCTTC. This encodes CASSDSGTGGYGYTF.

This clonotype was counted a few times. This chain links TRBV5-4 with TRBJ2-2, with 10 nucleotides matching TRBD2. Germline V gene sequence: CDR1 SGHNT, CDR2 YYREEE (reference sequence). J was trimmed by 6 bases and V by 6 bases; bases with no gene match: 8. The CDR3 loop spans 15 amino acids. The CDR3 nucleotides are TGTGCCAGCAATAACGGGACTAGCGCGGCCGGGGAGCTGTTTTTT. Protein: CASNNGTSAAGELFF. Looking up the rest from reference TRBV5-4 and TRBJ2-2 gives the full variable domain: ETGVTQSPTHLIKTRGQQVTLRCSSQSGHNTVSWYQQALGQGPQFIFQYYREEENGRGNFPPRFSGLQFPNYSSELNVNALELDDSALYLCASNNGTSAAGELFFGEGSRLTVL.

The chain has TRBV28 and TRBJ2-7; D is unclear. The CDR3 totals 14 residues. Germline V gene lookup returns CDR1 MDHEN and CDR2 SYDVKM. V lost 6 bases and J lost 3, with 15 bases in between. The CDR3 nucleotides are TGTGCCAGCAGCCTCCTTGGGCCTGGCTACGAGCAGTACTTC. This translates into CASSLLGPGYEQYF.

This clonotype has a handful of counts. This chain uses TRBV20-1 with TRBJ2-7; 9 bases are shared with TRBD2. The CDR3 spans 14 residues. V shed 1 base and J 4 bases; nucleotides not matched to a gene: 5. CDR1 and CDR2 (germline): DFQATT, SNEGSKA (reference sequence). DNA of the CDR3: TGCAGTGCTAGAGCAGCGGGAGGTCTTTACGAGCAGTACTTC. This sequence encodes CSARAAGGLYEQYF.

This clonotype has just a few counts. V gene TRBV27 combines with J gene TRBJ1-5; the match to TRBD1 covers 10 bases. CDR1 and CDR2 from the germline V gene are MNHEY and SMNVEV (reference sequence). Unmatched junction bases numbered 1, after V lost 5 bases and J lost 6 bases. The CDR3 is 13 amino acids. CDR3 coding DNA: TGTGCCAGCAGTAGGGACAGGGGTCAGCCCCAGCATTTT. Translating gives CASSRDRGQPQHF.

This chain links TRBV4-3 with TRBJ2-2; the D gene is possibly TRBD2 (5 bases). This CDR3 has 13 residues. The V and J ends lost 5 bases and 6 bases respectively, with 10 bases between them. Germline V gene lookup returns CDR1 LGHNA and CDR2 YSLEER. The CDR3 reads CASSGRLSGELFF. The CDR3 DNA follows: TGCGCCAGCAGCGGGAGACTATCCGGGGAGCTGTTTTTT.

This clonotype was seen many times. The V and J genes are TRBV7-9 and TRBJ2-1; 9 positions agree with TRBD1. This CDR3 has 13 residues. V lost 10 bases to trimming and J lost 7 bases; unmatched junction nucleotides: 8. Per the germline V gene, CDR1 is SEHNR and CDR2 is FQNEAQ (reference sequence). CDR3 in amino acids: CATDRDRENEQFF. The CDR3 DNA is TGTGCCACCGACCGGGACAGGGAGAATGAGCAGTTCTTC.

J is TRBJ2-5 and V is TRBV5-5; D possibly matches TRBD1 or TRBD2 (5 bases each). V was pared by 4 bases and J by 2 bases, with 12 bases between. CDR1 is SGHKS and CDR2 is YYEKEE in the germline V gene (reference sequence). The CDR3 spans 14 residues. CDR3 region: CASSRGRAQETQYF. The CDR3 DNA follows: TGTGCCAGCAGCCGGGGACGGGCTCAAGAGACCCAGTACTTC.

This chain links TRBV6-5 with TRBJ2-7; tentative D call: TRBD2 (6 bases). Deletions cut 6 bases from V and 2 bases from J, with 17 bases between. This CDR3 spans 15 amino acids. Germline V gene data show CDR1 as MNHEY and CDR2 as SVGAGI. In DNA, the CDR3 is TGTGCCAGCAGGACCAGTGAGAGGACTACCTACGAGCAGTACTTC. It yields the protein CASRTSERTTYEQYF.

The CDR3 DNA sequence: TGTGCCACCAGCAGTCGGGAGAGGGGAGAGACCCAGTACTTC. Its translation is CATSSRERGETQYF. This chain links TRBV15 with TRBJ2-5; the D gene is possibly TRBD2 (6 bases). The germline V gene encodes CDR1 LNHNV and CDR2 YYDKDF (reference sequence). Trimming shortened V by 3 bases and J by 4 bases, and 12 bases separated the two germline ends. The CDR3 covers 14 residues.